What follows is one TCR beta chain and its context. The sample comes from a study of control samples from healthy donors and cancer patients. Assay used: immunoSEQ multiplex PCR; TCRdb lists only in-frame clones, some missing. The data hold under 450,000 clones, with more than 80% observed a single time. The sample was PBMCs. This TCR was recovered from a man aged 40-50 years with head and neck cancer.

In DNA form, the CDR3 reads TGTGCCTGGAGTTCGAGGGGCGGGGAAGGTGCCGGGGAGCTGTTTTTT. This encodes CAWSSRGGEGAGELFF. J is TRBJ2-2 and V is TRBV30, with D perhaps TRBD2 (6 bases). This CDR3 spans 16 amino acids. From germline, CDR1 is GTSNPN and CDR2 SVGIG (reference sequence). Trimming left V 2 bases short and J 6 bases short, with 19 bases between.